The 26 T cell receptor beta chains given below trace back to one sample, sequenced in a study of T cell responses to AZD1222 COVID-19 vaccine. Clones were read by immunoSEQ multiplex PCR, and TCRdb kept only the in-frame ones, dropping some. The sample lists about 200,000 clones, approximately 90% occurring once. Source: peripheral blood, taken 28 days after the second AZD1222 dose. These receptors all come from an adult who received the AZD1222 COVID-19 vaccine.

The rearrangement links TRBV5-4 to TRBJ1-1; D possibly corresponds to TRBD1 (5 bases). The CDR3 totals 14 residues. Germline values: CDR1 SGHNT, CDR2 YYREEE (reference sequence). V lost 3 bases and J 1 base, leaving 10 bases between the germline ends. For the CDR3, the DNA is TGTGCCAGCAGCTCGCTCGGGGGGAACACTGAAGCTTTCTTT. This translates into CASSSLGGNTEAFF.

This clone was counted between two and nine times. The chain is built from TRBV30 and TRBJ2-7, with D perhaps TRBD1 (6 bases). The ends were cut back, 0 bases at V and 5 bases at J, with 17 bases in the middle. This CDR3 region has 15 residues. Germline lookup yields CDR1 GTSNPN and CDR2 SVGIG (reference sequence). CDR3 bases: TGTGCCTGGAGTGTCGGGCAGGGGACCACCCACGAGCAGTACTTC. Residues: CAWSVGQGTTHEQYF.

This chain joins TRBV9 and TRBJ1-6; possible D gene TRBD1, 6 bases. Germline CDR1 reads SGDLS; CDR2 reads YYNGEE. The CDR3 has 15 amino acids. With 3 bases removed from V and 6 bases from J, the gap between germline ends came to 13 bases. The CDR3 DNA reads TGTGCCAGCAGCGCCCAGGGGTTAGGTAATTCACCCCTCCACTTT. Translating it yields CASSAQGLGNSPLHF.

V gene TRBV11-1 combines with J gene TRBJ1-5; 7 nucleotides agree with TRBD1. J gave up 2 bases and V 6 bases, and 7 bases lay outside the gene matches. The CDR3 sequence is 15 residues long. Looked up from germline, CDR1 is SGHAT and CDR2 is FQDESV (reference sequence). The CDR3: CASSSTGAGNQPQHF. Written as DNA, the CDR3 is TGTGCCAGCAGTTCCACAGGGGCAGGCAATCAGCCCCAGCATTTT.

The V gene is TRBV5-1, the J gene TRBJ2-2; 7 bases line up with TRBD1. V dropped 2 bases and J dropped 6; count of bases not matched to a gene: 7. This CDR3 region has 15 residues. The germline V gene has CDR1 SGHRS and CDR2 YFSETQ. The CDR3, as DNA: TGCGCCAGCAGCTTAACTAACAGGGGATCCGGGGAGCTGTTTTTT. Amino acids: CASSLTNRGSGELFF.

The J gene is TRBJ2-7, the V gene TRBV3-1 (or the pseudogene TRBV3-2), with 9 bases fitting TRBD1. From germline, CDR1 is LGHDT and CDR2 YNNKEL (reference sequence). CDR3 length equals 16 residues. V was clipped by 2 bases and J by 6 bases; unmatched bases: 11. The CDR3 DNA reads TGTGCCAGCAGCCAACAGCAGGGACAGGGAGGGGGCGAGCAGTACTTC. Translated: CASSQQQGQGGGEQYF.

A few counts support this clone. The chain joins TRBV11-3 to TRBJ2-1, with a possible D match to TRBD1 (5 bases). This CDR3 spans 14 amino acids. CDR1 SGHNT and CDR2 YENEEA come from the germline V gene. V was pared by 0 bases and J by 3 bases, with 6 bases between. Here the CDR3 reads CASSLEQGYNEQFF. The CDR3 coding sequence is TGTGCCAGCAGCTTAGAGCAGGGCTACAATGAGCAGTTCTTC.

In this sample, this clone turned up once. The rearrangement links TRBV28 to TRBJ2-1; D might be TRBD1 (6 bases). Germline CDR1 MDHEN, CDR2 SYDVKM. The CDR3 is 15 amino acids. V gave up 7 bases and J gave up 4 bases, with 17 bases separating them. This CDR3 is CASNPSRGGYNEQFF. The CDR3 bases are TGTGCCAGCAACCCCTCCAGGGGCGGTTACAATGAGCAGTTCTTC.

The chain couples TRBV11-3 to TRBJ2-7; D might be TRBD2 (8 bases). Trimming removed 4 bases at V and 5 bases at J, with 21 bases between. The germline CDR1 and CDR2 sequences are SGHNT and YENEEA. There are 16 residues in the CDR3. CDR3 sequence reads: CASSSRAGGTSHEQYF. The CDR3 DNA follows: TGTGCCAGCAGCTCCCGAGCAGGGGGGACTAGTCACGAGCAGTACTTC. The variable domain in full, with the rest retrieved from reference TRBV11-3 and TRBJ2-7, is EAGVVQSPRYKIIEKKQPVAFWCNPISGHNTLYWYLQNLGQGPELLIRYENEEAVDDSQLPKDRFSAERLKGVDSTLKIQPAELGDSAVYLCASSSRAGGTSHEQYFGPGTRLTVT.

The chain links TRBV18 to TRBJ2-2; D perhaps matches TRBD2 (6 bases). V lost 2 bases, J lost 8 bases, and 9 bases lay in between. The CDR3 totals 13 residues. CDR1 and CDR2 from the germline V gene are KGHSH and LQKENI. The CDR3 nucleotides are TGTGCCAGCTCACCAGCCCTAGCGGGGGAGCTGTTTTTT. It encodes CASSPALAGELFF.

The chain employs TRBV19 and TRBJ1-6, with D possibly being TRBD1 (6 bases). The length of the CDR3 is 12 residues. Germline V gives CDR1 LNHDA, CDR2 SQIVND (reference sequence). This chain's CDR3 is CGAGTRRSPLHF. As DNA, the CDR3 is TGTGGGGCCGGGACACGGAGGTCACCCCTCCACTTT.

The CDR3 coding sequence is TGTGCCAGCAGCGCCTCCCTCAACGAGCAGTACTTC. Its translation: CASSASLNEQYF. The chain uses TRBV2 and TRBJ2-7; D is unclear. The germline V gene encodes CDR1 SNHLY and CDR2 FYNNEI. The CDR3 contains 12 residues. V was shortened by 6 bases and J by 5 bases, with 11 bases between the two germline ends.

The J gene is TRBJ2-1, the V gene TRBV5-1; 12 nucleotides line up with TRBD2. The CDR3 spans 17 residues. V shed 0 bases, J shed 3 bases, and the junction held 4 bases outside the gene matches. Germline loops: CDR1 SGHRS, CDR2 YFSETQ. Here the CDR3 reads CASSLVLAGGVYNEQFF. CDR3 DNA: TGCGCCAGCAGCTTGGTACTAGCGGGAGGAGTCTACAATGAGCAGTTCTTC.

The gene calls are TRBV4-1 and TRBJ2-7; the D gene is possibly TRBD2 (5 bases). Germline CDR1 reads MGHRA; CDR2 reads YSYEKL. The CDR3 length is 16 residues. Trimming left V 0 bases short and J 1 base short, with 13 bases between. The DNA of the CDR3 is TGCGCCAGCAGCCAAGAAGCTAGCTTAGTATCCTACGAGCAGTACTTC. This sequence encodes CASSQEASLVSYEQYF.

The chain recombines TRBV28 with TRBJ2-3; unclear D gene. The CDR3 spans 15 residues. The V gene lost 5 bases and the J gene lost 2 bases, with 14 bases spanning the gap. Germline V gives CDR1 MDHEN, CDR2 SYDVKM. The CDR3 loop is CASSPPVRFTDTQYF. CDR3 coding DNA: TGTGCCAGCAGTCCCCCTGTGCGGTTCACAGATACGCAGTATTTT. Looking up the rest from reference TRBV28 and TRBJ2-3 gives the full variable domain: DVKVTQSSRYLVKRTGEKVFLECVQDMDHENMFWYRQDPGLGLRLIYFSYDVKMKEKGDIPEGYSVSREKKERFSLILESASTNQTSMYLCASSPPVRFTDTQYFGPGTRLTVL.

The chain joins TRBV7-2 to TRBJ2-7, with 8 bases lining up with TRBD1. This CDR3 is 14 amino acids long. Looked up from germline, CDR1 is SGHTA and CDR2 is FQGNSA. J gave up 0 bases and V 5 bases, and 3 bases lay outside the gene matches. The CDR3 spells CASSPDRGSYEQYF. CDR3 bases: TGTGCCAGCAGCCCCGACAGGGGCTCCTACGAGCAGTACTTC.

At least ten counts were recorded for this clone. The chain's CDR3 is CASSQEAGGGTDTQYF. As DNA, the CDR3 is TGTGCCAGCAGCCAAGAAGCAGGGGGAGGCACAGATACGCAGTATTTT. The chain uses TRBV4-2 and TRBJ2-3; 7 bases fit TRBD1. CDR3 length: 16 residues. Trimming removed 0 bases from V and 1 base from J; junction bases left unmatched: 4. Germline loops: CDR1 LGHNA, CDR2 YNFKEQ.

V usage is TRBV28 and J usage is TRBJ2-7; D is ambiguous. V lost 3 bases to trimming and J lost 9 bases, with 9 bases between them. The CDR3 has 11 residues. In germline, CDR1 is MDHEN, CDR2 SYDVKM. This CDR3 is CASSLGPGQYF. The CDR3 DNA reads TGTGCCAGCAGTTTGGGCCCGGGGCAGTACTTC.

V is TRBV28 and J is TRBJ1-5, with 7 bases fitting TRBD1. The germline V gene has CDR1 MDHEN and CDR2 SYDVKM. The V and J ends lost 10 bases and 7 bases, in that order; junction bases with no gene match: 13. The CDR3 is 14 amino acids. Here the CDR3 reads CAMARTGVFQPQHF. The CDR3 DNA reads TGTGCCATGGCGAGGACAGGAGTCTTCCAGCCCCAGCATTTT.

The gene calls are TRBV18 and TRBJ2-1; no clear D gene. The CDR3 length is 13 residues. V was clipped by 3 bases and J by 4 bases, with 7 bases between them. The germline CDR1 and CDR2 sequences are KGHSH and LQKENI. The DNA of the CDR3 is TGTGCCAGCTCACCTGGCAGATACAATGAGCAGTTCTTC. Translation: CASSPGRYNEQFF.

The DNA of the CDR3 is TGCGCCAGCAGCCAAGATAGTTCGGCGGGGGCGTACAATGAGCAGTTCTTC. This gives the protein CASSQDSSAGAYNEQFF. The chain links TRBV4-1 to TRBJ2-1; possibly TRBD2 for D (7 bases). This CDR3 spans 17 amino acids. Germline values: CDR1 MGHRA, CDR2 YSYEKL. Trimming pared 0 bases from V and 4 bases from J, leaving 16 bases between.

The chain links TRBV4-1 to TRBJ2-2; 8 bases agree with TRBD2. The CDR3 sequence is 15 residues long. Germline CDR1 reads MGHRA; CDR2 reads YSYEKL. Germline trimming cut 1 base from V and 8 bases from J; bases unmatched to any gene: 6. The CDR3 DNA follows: TGCGCCAGCAGCCAAGCTAGCGGGTCGGGGGGGGAGCTGTTTTTT. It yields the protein CASSQASGSGGELFF.

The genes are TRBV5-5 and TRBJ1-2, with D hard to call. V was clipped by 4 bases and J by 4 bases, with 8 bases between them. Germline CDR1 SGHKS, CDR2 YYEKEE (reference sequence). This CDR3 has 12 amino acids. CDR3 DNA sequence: TGTGCCAGCAGCCGTCTTAGCTATGGCTACACCTTC. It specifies CASSRLSYGYTF.

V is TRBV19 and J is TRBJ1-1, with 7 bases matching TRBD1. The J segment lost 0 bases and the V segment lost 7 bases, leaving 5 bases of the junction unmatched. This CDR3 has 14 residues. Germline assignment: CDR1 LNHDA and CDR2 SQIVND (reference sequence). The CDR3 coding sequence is TGTGCCAGTACCACGGGACAGTTGAACACTGAAGCTTTCTTT. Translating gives CASTTGQLNTEAFF.

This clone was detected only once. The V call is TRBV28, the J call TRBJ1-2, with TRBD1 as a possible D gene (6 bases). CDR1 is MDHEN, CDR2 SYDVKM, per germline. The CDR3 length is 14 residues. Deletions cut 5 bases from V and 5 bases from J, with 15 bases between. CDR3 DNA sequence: TGTGCCAGCAGTCTCCCGGGGGCTAGGTATGGCTACACCTTC. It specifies CASSLPGARYGYTF.

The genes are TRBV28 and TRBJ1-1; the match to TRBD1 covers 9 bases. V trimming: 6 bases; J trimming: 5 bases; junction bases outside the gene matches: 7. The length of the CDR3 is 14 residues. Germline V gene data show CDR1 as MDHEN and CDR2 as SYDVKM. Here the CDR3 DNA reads TGTGCCAGCAGCCCCTACAGGGGGCGGACTGAAGCTTTCTTT. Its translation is CASSPYRGRTEAFF.